These T cell receptor beta chains were read from a single sample in a study of blood T cell repertoires in COVID-19. Only in-frame clones appear in the TCRdb table, and some are missing; sequencing was by immunoSEQ multiplex PCR. The table has 60,000 or so clones, approximately 80% seen once. Sequencing was carried out using peripheral blood. The receptors here all came from a woman aged 50 to 60 with active or convalescent COVID-19. The CDR3 runs from the conserved cysteine through the conserved F or W. The D gene is left open where the match is weak. Clone size appears in some rows only: once, few, many, or a class for an expanded clone.

>many|NA|TRBV2|TRBJ2-7|14
CASSEVRGAEEQYF
TGTGCCAGCAGTGAAGTCCGGGGGGCTGAAGAGCAGTACTTC
>NA|TRBD1|TRBV28|TRBJ1-2|15
CASSWDSRSSYGYTF
TGTGCCAGCAGTTGGGACAGCCGGTCAAGCTATGGCTACACCTTC
>NA|TRBD1|TRBV5-1|TRBJ1-2|13
CASSPTGDYGYTF
TGCGCCAGCAGCCCGACAGGGGACTATGGCTACACCTTC
>NA|NA|TRBV30|TRBJ1-6|14
CAWSGDKANSPLHF
TGTGCCTGGAGTGGGGACAAGGCCAATTCACCCCTCCACTTT
>NA|TRBD1|TRBV19|TRBJ1-1|16
CASTRRTGVMNTEAFF
TGTGCCAGTACCCGCCGGACAGGGGTCATGAACACTGAAGCTTTCTTT
>medium-sized|NA|TRBV5-8|TRBJ1-5|13
CASSFRSNQPQHF
TGTGCCAGCAGCTTCCGTAGCAATCAGCCCCAGCATTTT
>NA|NA|TRBV7-3|TRBJ1-1|13
CASSSEYNTEAFF
TGTGCCAGCAGCTCGGAGTATAACACTGAAGCTTTCTTT
>NA|TRBD1|TRBV6-1|TRBJ2-3|15
CASSDRQGWADTQYF
TGTGCCAGCAGTGACCGACAGGGGTGGGCAGATACGCAGTATTTT
>NA|NA|TRBV7-2|TRBJ2-4|15
CASSLAGVAKNIQYF
TGTGCCAGCAGCTTGGCTGGAGTAGCCAAAAACATTCAGTACTTC
>medium-sized|TRBD1|TRBV4-1|TRBJ1-3|17
CASRQEGQGAKGNTIYF
TGCGCCAGCAGGCAAGAAGGGCAGGGGGCTAAAGGAAACACCATATATTTT
>NA|TRBD1|TRBV10-3|TRBJ2-5|13
CAIRDRVGETQYF
TGTGCCATCAGAGACAGGGTCGGAGAGACCCAGTACTTC
>NA|TRBD1|TRBV6-5|TRBJ1-2|14
CASRKLQGAAGYTF
TGTGCCAGCAGAAAACTACAGGGGGCCGCAGGCTACACCTTC
>NA|TRBD2|TRBV5-1|TRBJ2-1|14
CASSTSGRVYEQFF
TGCGCCAGCAGCACTAGCGGGAGGGTCTATGAGCAGTTCTTC
>NA|NA|TRBV7-2|TRBJ2-2|17
CASSPIVRVSNTGELFF
TGTGCCAGCAGCCCGATAGTCAGGGTCTCGAACACCGGGGAGCTGTTTTTT
>NA|TRBD2|TRBV24-1|TRBJ2-3|16
CATSDSGLAFTDTQYF
TGTGCCACCAGTGATTCGGGACTAGCTTTCACAGATACGCAGTATTTT
>few|TRBD2|TRBV19|TRBJ2-1|15
CASSRTSGSYNEQFF
TGTGCCAGTAGTCGTACTAGCGGCTCCTACAATGAGCAGTTCTTC
>NA|NA|TRBV24-1|TRBJ2-7|13
CATSGGTSYEQYF
TGTGCCACCAGTGGCGGGACGAGCTACGAGCAGTACTTC
>NA|TRBD2|TRBV9|TRBJ2-3|16
CASSVRLAESTDTQYF
TGTGCCAGCAGCGTACGGCTAGCGGAAAGCACAGATACGCAGTATTTT
>NA|TRBD2|TRBV4-2|TRBJ2-3|16
CASSQDLGRAPDTQYF
TGTGCCAGCAGCCAAGATCTCGGGAGGGCACCAGATACGCAGTATTTT
>NA|NA|TRBV9|TRBJ2-1|15
CASSLAEASYNEQFF
TGTGCCAGCAGCCTCGCCGAGGCCTCCTACAATGAGCAGTTCTTC
>NA|NA|TRBV5-4|TRBJ1-3|16
CASSQVGALSGNTIYF
TGTGCCAGCAGCCAAGTGGGAGCGCTCTCTGGAAACACCATATATTTT
>once|NA|TRBV6-5|TRBJ2-1|13
CATMRSSYNEQFF
TGTGCCACTATGAGGAGCTCCTACAATGAGCAGTTCTTC
>NA|NA|TRBV2|TRBJ1-1|14
CARRIWAGVTEAFF
TGTGCCAGAAGGATCTGGGCGGGAGTCACTGAAGCTTTCTTT
>NA|NA|TRBV5-5|TRBJ2-1|14
CASSPLGSGNEQFF
TGTGCCAGCAGCCCACTAGGATCGGGTAACGAGCAGTTCTTC
>NA|NA|TRBV27|TRBJ2-3|15
CASSPIHPSTDTQYF
TGTGCCAGCAGCCCAATACACCCCTCCACAGATACGCAGTATTTT
>NA|TRBD2|TRBV7-8|TRBJ2-7|13
CASSASGSNEQYF
TGTGCCAGCTCTGCTAGCGGGAGCAACGAGCAGTACTTC
>NA|TRBD1|TRBV16|TRBJ1-2|15
CASTSNRGSNYGYTF
TGTGCCAGCACCTCAAACAGGGGGTCCAACTATGGCTACACCTTC
>NA|NA|TRBV29-1|TRBJ1-2|17
CSVEDPEGQGSLYGYTF
TGCAGCGTTGAAGATCCCGAGGGGCAGGGGTCCCTCTATGGCTACACCTTC
>few|TRBD2|TRBV11-2|TRBJ2-5|13
CASSPGGGWTQYF
TGTGCCAGCAGCCCTGGCGGGGGTTGGACCCAGTACTTC
>few|NA|TRBV27|TRBJ2-7|13
CASSPSVNYEQYF
TGTGCCAGCAGTCCCAGCGTAAATTACGAGCAGTACTTC
>few|NA|TRBV4-3|TRBJ2-7|15
CASSQGGTKTYEQYF
TGCGCCAGCAGCCAGGGAGGGACAAAGACCTACGAGCAGTACTTC
>NA|TRBD1|TRBV24-1|TRBJ2-1|14
CATNPGQGDDEQFF
TGTGCCACCAATCCGGGACAGGGGGACGATGAGCAGTTCTTC
>NA|TRBD1|TRBV19|TRBJ2-5|15
CASSITGTGPETQYF
TGTGCCAGTAGTATAACCGGGACAGGGCCAGAGACCCAGTACTTC
>NA|TRBD1|TRBV7-8|TRBJ1-1|15
CASSGPDRESTEAFF
TGTGCCAGCAGCGGCCCAGACAGGGAATCGACTGAAGCTTTCTTT
>NA|NA|TRBV4-1|TRBJ2-7|16
CASSQVVVGGLHEQYF
TGCGCCAGCAGCCAAGTCGTGGTGGGAGGTTTGCACGAGCAGTACTTC
>NA|NA|TRBV6-1|TRBJ1-2|13
CASSELLEYGYTF
TGTGCCAGCAGTGAACTCCTGGAGTATGGCTACACCTTC
>NA|NA|TRBV6-1|TRBJ1-3|11
CASSDTLTIYF
TGTGCCAGCAGTGACACTCTGACCATATATTTT
>NA|NA|TRBV9|TRBJ2-1|11
CASSLNNEQFF
TGTGCCAGCAGCTTAAACAATGAGCAGTTCTTC
>once|TRBD2|TRBV7-2|TRBJ2-1|14
CASSPGTTDNEQFF
TGTGCCAGCAGCCCCGGGACTACCGACAATGAGCAGTTCTTC
>NA|NA|TRBV9|TRBJ1-5|13
CASSPTPAGPQHF
TGTGCCAGCAGCCCCACTCCCGCTGGGCCCCAGCATTTT
>NA|NA|TRBV7-8|TRBJ1-2|13
CASSLVQGKGYTF
TGTGCCAGCAGCTTAGTACAGGGAAAAGGCTACACCTTC
>NA|NA|TRBV10-3|TRBJ2-1|13
CAIKDSSYNEQFF
TGTGCCATCAAGGACAGCTCCTACAATGAGCAGTTCTTC
>NA|NA|TRBV4-2|TRBJ2-7|18
CASSQGTSGASEFYEQYF
TGTGCCAGCAGCCAAGGAACCTCTGGGGCTAGCGAGTTCTACGAGCAGTACTTC
>NA|NA|TRBV11-2|TRBJ1-2|13
CASSPQDSYGYTF
TGTGCCAGCAGCCCCCAGGACAGCTATGGCTACACCTTC
>few|NA|TRBV18|TRBJ2-5|14
CASSPGREQETQYF
TGTGCCAGCTCACCGGGACGGGAGCAAGAGACCCAGTACTTC
>NA|TRBD1|TRBV11-3|TRBJ1-2|13
CASSLALQGSYTF
TGTGCCAGCAGCTTAGCCCTACAGGGGAGCTACACCTTC
>few|TRBD1|TRBV7-2|TRBJ1-1|17
CASSPIASGTGGSEAFF
TGTGCCAGCAGCCCAATAGCCTCCGGGACAGGGGGCTCTGAAGCTTTCTTT
>once|NA|TRBV3-1/TRBV3-2|TRBJ2-7|14
CASSPRTVSYEQYF
TGTGCCAGCAGCCCGCGGACAGTTTCCTACGAGCAGTACTTC
>many|TRBD1|TRBV6-6|TRBJ2-3|19
CASSPDPGTGFPQKDTQYF
TGTGCCAGCAGTCCCGACCCCGGGACAGGGTTCCCTCAGAAGGATACGCAGTATTTT
>NA|TRBD1|TRBV20-1|TRBJ2-3|16
CSASDDRGGGTDTQYF
TGCAGTGCTAGTGATGACAGGGGCGGTGGCACAGATACGCAGTATTTT